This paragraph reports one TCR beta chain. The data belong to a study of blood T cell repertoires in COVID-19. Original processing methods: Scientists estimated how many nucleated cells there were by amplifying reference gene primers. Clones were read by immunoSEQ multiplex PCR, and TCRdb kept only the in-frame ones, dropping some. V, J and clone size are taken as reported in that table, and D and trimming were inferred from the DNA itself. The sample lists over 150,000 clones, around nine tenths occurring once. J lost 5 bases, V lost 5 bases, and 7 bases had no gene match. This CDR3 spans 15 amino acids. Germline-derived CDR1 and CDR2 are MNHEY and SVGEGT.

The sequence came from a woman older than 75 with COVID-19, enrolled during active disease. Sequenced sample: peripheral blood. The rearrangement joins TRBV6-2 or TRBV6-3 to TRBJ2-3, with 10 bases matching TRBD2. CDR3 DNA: TGTGCCAGCAGTGACCCTAGCGGGGGTCAAGATACGCAGTATTTT. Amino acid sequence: CASSDPSGGQDTQYF.